The TCR beta chain described here comes from a study of cytomegalovirus exposure and HLA in healthy donors. Generated by immunoSEQ multiplex PCR, the TCRdb table keeps only in-frame clones and is missing some. The sample carries about 160,000 clones, just under 90% recorded once. Deletions cut 6 bases from V and 3 bases from J, with 12 bases between. The V gene's germline CDR1 is MNHEY and CDR2 SVGAGI. The CDR3 spans 13 residues. This receptor was identified in a woman under 30 in good health and CMV-seropositive. The sequenced sample was PBMCs. The chain is built from TRBV6-5 and TRBJ2-7; the D gene is possibly TRBD2 (5 bases). The CDR3 DNA is TGTGCCAGCAGCTCCGGACTGAACTACGAGCAGTACTTC. It encodes CASSSGLNYEQYF.